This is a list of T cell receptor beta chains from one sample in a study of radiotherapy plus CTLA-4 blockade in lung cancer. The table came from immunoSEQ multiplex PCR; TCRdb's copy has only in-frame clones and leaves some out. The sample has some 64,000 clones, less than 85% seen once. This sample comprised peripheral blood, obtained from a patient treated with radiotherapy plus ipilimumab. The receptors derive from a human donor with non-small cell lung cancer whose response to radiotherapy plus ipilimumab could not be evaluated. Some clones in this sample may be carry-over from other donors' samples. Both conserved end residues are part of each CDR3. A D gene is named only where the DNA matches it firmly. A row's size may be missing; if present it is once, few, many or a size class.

cdr3_aa: CASSVEGQGAKNIQYF; cdr3_nt: TGTGCCAGCAGCGTAGAGGGACAGGGGGCCAAAAACATTCAGTACTTC; clone_size: -; v_call: TRBV9; d_call: TRBD1; j_call: TRBJ2-4
cdr3_aa: CASGDYQGTEAFF; cdr3_nt: TGTGCCAGCGGGGATTACCAGGGGACTGAAGCTTTCTTT; clone_size: -; v_call: TRBV27; d_call: -; j_call: TRBJ1-1
cdr3_aa: CAARGMGGGRTGELFF; cdr3_nt: TGTGCCGCCCGGGGAATGGGGGGAGGTCGCACCGGGGAGCTGTTTTTT; clone_size: -; v_call: TRBV28; d_call: -; j_call: TRBJ2-2
cdr3_aa: CASSQGGEQFF; cdr3_nt: TGTGCTAGCAGCCAAGGGGGAGAGCAGTTCTTC; clone_size: -; v_call: TRBV7-7; d_call: -; j_call: TRBJ2-1
cdr3_aa: CASSLEAEGYNEQFF; cdr3_nt: TGCGCCAGCAGCTTGGAGGCAGAGGGTTATAATGAGCAGTTCTTC; clone_size: -; v_call: TRBV5-1; d_call: -; j_call: TRBJ2-1
cdr3_aa: CASSLGADRLYGYTF; cdr3_nt: TGTGCCAGCAGCTTAGGAGCCGACAGGTTGTATGGCTACACCTTC; clone_size: once; v_call: TRBV5-6; d_call: -; j_call: TRBJ1-2
cdr3_aa: CASRMTGGRAGELFF; cdr3_nt: TGCGCCAGCAGAATGACAGGGGGCAGGGCCGGGGAGCTGTTTTTT; clone_size: -; v_call: TRBV4-1; d_call: TRBD1; j_call: TRBJ2-2
cdr3_aa: CASRMDGSTPSYGYTF; cdr3_nt: TGTGCCAGCAGGATGGATGGTAGCACCCCTTCCTATGGCTACACCTTC; clone_size: -; v_call: TRBV2; d_call: -; j_call: TRBJ1-2
cdr3_aa: CATRDRGYEQYF; cdr3_nt: TGTGCCACCAGGGACAGGGGGTACGAGCAGTACTTC; clone_size: -; v_call: TRBV15; d_call: TRBD1; j_call: TRBJ2-7
cdr3_aa: CASSQQSGTGTGNTIYF; cdr3_nt: TGTGCCAGCAGCCAACAGTCCGGGACAGGGACTGGAAACACCATATATTTT; clone_size: -; v_call: TRBV4-2; d_call: TRBD1; j_call: TRBJ1-3
cdr3_aa: CASSSPGLLNEQYF; cdr3_nt: TGTGCCAGCAGTTCTCCGGGACTACTCAACGAGCAGTACTTC; clone_size: medium-sized; v_call: TRBV28; d_call: TRBD2; j_call: TRBJ2-7
cdr3_aa: CASSREWGTEAFF; cdr3_nt: TGCGCCAGCAGCCGGGAGTGGGGCACTGAAGCTTTCTTT; clone_size: once; v_call: TRBV5-1; d_call: -; j_call: TRBJ1-1
cdr3_aa: CASSPPGRGASSGNTIYF; cdr3_nt: TGTGCCAGCTCACCACCGGGCAGGGGCGCCAGCTCTGGAAACACCATATATTTT; clone_size: medium-sized; v_call: TRBV18; d_call: -; j_call: TRBJ1-3
cdr3_aa: CATSTHRGHTQYF; cdr3_nt: TGTGCCACCAGCACCCACAGGGGGCATACGCAGTATTTT; clone_size: -; v_call: TRBV15; d_call: TRBD1; j_call: TRBJ2-3
cdr3_aa: CASTDIYGYTF; cdr3_nt: TGTGCCAGCACCGACATCTATGGCTACACCTTC; clone_size: -; v_call: TRBV2; d_call: -; j_call: TRBJ1-2
cdr3_aa: CASSLAGGGQGASGYTF; cdr3_nt: TGTGCCAGCAGCTTGGCCGGAGGGGGACAGGGGGCGAGTGGCTACACCTTC; clone_size: -; v_call: TRBV5-6; d_call: TRBD1; j_call: TRBJ1-2
cdr3_aa: CASSMGQSYEQYF; cdr3_nt: TGTGCCAGTAGTATGGGCCAATCCTACGAGCAGTACTTC; clone_size: few; v_call: TRBV19; d_call: -; j_call: TRBJ2-7
cdr3_aa: CASRFLNRGEAEAFF; cdr3_nt: TGTGCCAGCAGGTTCCTAAACAGGGGAGAGGCTGAAGCTTTCTTT; clone_size: -; v_call: TRBV7-9; d_call: TRBD1; j_call: TRBJ1-1
cdr3_aa: CASSPIGTDGSYTF; cdr3_nt: TGTGCCAGCTCACCAATTGGTACAGACGGTAGCTACACCTTC; clone_size: -; v_call: TRBV18; d_call: -; j_call: TRBJ1-2
cdr3_aa: CASTLGRTNEKLFF; cdr3_nt: TGTGCCAGTACCCTTGGGAGGACTAATGAAAAACTGTTTTTT; clone_size: -; v_call: TRBV19; d_call: -; j_call: TRBJ1-4